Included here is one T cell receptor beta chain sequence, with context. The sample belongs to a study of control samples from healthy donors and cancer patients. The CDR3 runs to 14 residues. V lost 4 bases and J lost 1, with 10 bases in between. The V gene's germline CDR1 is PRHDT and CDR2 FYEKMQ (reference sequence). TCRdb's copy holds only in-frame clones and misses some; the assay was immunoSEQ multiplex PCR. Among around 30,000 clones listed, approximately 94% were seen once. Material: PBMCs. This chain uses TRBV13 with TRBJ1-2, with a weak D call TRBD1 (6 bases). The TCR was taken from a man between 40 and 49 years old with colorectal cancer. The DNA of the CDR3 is TGTGCCAGCAGCTACGGACAGAATAACTATGGCTACACCTTC. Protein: CASSYGQNNYGYTF. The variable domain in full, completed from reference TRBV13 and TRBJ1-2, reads AAGVIQSPRHLIKEKRETATLKCYPIPRHDTVYWYQQGPGQDPQFLISFYEKMQSDKGSIPDRFSAQQFSDYHSELNMSSLELGDSALYFCASSYGQNNYGYTFGSGTRLTVV.